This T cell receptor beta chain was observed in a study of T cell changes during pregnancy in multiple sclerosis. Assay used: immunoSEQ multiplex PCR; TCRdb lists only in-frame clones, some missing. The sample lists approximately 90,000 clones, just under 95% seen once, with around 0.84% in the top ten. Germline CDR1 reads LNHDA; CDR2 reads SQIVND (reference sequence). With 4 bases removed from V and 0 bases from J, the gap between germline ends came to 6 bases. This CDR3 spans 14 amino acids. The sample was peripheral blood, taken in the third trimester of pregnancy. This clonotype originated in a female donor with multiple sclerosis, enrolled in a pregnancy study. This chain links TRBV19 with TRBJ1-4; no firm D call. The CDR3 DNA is TGTGCCAGTAGTAGGGCTGCAACTAATGAAAAACTGTTTTTT. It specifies CASSRAATNEKLFF. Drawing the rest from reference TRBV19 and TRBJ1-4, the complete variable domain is DGGITQSPKYLFRKEGQNVTLSCEQNLNHDAMYWYRQDPGQGLRLIYYSQIVNDFQKGDIAEGYSVSREKKESFPLTVTSAQKNPTAFYLCASSRAATNEKLFFGSGTQLSVL.